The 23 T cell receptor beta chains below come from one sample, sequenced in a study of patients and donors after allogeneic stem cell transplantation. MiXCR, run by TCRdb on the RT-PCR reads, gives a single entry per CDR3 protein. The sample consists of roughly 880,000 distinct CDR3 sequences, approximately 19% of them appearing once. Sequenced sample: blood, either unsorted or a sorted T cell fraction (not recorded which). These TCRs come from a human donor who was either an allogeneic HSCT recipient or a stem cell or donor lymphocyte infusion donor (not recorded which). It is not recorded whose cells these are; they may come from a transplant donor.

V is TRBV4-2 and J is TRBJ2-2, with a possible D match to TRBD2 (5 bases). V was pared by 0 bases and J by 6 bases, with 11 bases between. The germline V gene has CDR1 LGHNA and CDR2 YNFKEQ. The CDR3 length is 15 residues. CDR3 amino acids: CASSQDAGVAGELFF. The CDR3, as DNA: TGTGCCAGCAGCCAAGATGCCGGGGTGGCCGGGGAGCTGTTTTTT.

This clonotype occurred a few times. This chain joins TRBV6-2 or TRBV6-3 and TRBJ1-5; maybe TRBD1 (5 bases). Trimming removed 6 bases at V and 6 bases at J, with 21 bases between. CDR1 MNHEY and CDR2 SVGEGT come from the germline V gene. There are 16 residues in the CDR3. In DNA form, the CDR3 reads TGTGCCAGCAGCCACGGGGCAAGAGGGGAAGGTCAGCCCCAGCATTTT. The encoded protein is CASSHGARGEGQPQHF.

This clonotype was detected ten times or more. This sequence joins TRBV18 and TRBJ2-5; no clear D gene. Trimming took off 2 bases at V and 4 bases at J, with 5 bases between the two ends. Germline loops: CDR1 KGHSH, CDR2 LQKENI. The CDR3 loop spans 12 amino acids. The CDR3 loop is CASSPSSETQYF. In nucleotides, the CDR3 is TGTGCCAGCTCACCAAGTTCAGAGACCCAGTACTTC.

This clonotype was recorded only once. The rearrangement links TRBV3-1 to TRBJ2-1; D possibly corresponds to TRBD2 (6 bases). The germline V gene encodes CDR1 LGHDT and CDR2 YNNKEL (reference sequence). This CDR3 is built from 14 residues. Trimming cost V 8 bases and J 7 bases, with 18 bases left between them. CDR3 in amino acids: CASRSGGRINEQFF. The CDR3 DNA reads TGTGCCAGCCGCTCGGGTGGGAGGATTAATGAGCAGTTCTTC.

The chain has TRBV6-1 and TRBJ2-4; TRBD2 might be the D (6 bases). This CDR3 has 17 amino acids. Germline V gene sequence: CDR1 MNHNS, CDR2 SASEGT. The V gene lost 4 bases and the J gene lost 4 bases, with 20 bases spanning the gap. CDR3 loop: CASSALSGGQIKNIQYF. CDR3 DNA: TGTGCCAGCAGTGCACTCTCCGGAGGGCAGATTAAAAACATTCAGTACTTC.

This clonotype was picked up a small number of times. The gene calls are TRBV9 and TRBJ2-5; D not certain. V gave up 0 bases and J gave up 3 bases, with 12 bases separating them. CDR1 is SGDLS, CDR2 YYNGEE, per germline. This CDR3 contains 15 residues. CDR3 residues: CASSVGQQSEETQYF. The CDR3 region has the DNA TGTGCCAGCAGCGTAGGTCAACAGTCCGAAGAGACCCAGTACTTC.

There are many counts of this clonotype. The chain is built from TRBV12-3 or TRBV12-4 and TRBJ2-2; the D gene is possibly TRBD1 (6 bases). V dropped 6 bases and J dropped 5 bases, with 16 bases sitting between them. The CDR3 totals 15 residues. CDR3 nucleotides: TGTGCCAGCAGATTCAGGCGGCAGGGGACCGGGGAGCTGTTTTTT. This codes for CASRFRRQGTGELFF.

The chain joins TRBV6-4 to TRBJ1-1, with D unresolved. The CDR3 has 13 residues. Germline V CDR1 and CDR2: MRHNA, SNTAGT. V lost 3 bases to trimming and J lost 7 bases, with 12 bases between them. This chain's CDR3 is CASSDLQGVEAFF. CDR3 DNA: TGTGCCAGCAGTGATTTACAAGGAGTTGAAGCTTTCTTT.

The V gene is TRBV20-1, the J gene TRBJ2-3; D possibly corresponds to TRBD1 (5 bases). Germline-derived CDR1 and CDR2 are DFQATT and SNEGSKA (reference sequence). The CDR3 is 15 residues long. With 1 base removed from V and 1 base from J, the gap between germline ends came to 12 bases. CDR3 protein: CSARVDSTGTDTQYF. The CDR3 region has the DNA TGCAGTGCTAGAGTAGACAGCACTGGCACAGATACGCAGTATTTT.

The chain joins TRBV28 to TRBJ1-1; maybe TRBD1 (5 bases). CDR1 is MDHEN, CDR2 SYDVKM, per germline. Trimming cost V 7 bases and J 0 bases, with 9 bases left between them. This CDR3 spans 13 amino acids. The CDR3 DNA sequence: TGTGCCAGCACCGGGGCTTTGAACACTGAAGCTTTCTTT. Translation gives CASTGALNTEAFF.

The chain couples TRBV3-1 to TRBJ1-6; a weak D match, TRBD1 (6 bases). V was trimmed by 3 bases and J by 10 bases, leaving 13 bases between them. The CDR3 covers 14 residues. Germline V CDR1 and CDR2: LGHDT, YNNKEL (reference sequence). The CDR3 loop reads CASSHTGQGSPLHF. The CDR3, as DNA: TGTGCCAGCAGCCACACAGGGCAGGGATCACCCCTCCACTTT.

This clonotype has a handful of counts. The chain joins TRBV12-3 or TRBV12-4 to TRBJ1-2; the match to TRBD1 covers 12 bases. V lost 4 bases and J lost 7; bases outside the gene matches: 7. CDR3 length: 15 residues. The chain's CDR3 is CASSYGGQGAGGYTF. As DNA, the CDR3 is TGTGCCAGCAGTTACGGGGGACAGGGGGCCGGTGGCTACACCTTC.

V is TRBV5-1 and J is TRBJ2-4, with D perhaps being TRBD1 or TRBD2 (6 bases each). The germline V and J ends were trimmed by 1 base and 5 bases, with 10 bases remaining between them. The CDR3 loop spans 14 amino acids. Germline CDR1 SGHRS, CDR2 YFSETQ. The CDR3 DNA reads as TGCGCCAGCAGCTTGTCGGGGGCTGAAAACATTCAGTACTTC. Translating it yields CASSLSGAENIQYF.

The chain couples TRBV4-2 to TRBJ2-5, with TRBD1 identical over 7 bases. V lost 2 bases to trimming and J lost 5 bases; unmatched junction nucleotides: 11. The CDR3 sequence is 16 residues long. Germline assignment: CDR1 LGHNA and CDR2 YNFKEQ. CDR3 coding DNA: TGTGCCAGCAGCCAAACTACAGGGGCGAGGGGTGAGACCCAGTACTTC. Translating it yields CASSQTTGARGETQYF.

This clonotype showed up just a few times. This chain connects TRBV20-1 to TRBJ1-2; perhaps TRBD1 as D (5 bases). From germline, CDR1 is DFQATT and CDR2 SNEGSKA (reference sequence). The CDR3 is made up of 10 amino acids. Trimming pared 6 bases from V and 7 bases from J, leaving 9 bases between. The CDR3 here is CSAGDVGYTF. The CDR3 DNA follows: TGCAGTGCAGGGGACGTTGGCTACACCTTC.

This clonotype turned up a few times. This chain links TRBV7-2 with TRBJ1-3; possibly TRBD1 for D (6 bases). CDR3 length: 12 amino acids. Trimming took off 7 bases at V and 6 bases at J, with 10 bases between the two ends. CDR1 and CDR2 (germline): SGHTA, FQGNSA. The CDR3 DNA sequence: TGTGCCAGCATGAGGGGGATAAACACCATATATTTT. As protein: CASMRGINTIYF.

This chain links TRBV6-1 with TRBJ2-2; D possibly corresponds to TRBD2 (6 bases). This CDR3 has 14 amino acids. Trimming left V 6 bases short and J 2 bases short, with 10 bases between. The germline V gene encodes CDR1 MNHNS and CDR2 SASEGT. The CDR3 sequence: CASRGGINTGELFF. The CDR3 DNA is TGTGCCAGCAGGGGCGGGATCAACACCGGGGAGCTGTTTTTT.

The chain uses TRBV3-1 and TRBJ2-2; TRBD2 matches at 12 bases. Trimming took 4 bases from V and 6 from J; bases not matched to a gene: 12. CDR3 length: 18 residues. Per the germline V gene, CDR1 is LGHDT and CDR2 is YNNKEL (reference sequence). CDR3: CASSPTSGGNAFAGELFF. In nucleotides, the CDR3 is TGTGCCAGCAGCCCTACTAGCGGGGGGAATGCATTTGCCGGGGAGCTGTTTTTT.

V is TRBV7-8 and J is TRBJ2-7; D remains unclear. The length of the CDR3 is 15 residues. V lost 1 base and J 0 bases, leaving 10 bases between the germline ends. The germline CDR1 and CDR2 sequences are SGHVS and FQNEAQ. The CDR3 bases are TGTGCCAGCAGCTTAGAGTCAGTGGTCTCCTACGAGCAGTACTTC. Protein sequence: CASSLESVVSYEQYF.

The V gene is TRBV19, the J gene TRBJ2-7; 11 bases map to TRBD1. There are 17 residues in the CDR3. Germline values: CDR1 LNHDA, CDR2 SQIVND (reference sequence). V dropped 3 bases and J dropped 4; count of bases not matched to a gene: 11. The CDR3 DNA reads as TGTGCCAGTAGTATCATCAGCCCCGGACAGGGGGCTTACGAGCAGTACTTC. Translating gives CASSIISPGQGAYEQYF. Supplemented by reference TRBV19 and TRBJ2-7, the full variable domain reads DGGITQSPKYLFRKEGQNVTLSCEQNLNHDAMYWYRQDPGQGLRLIYYSQIVNDFQKGDIAEGYSVSREKKESFPLTVTSAQKNPTAFYLCASSIISPGQGAYEQYFGPGTRLTVT.

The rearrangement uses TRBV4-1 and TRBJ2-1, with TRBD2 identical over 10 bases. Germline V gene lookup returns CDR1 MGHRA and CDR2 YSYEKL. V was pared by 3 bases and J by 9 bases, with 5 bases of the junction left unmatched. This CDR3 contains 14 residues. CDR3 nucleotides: TGCGCCAGCAGCCAGCCGACTAGCGGGTCTGAGCAGTTCTTC. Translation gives CASSQPTSGSEQFF.

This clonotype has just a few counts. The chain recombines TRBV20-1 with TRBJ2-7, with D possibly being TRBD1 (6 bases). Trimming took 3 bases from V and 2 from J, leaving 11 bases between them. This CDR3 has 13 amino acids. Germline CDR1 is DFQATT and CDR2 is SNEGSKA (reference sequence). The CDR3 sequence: CSASQAGAYEQYF. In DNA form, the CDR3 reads TGCAGTGCTAGTCAGGCAGGGGCCTACGAGCAGTACTTC.

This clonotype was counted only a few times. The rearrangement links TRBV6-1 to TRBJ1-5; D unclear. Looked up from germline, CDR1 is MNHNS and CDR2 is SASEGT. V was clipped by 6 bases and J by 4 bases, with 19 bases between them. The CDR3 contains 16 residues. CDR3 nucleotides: TGTGCCAGCAGGCTACTGCTCCGGGCCGCAAATCAGCCCCAGCATTTT. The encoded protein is CASRLLLRAANQPQHF.